What follows describes a single T cell receptor (beta chain). The antigen it binds to is not known. This sample was included in a study of cytomegalovirus exposure and HLA in healthy donors (dated by TCRdb to about 2017). Study-wide context: According to an earlier analysis of 550 to 750 of the donors, 150 million to 200 million T cells yielded approximately 120 million unique TCR beta sequences and 276 Gb of sequence data. Besides the first cohort of roughly 700 subjects, a separate validation cohort made up of 120 or so different subjects was used. Every discovery cohort repertoire had been produced on one sequencing platform. Approximately 300 gigabases of sequencing data and around 90 million unique TCR sequences made up an early release that covered approximately 620 HLA-typed donors. The aim of the study was to test whether cataloging public T cell receptors could identify signatures of past pathogen exposure. Roughly five DR-DQ haplotypes were handled as single units for association and clustering because linkage in the cohort was strong. Donor age, sex, ethnicity and CMV serostatus were compiled alongside the repertoire data. Rather than using new phenotypic data, the later analysis identified candidate immune exposures from TCR beta sequences and from how often those sequences occurred across donors. Typing coverage varied by locus: about 620-630 donors for A, B, C, DRB1 and DQB1; approximately 500 for DQA1; approximately 610 for DPA1; more than 450 for DPB1. To decide whether each TCR beta V gene segment behaved as functional or pseudogenic, an earlier analysis of several hundred of the donors relied on high-throughput TCR beta sequencing. Class I and class II HLA loci were covered by the typing at four-digit resolution. To predict cytomegalovirus infection status, the study brought together high-throughput TCR immunosequencing, statistical association of individual TCRs with disease status, and machine learning. In a later analysis, previously published TCR beta repertoires from more than 500 donors were re-analyzed and high-resolution HLA genotyping was added so that TCR occurrence patterns could be studied. Across approximately 400 genotyped donors of the cohort, an average of 235,054 unique TCR beta nucleotide sequences per donor were sequenced, and about a sixth of those sequences were non-productive. Of the approximately 400 genotyped donors, 81% were placed in the genetic ancestry cluster associated with self-reported Caucasian donors. The study used immunosequencing to profile the T cell repertoires of 600 to 850 subjects and linked those repertoires to cytomegalovirus serostatus. A later genetic analysis used genome-wide SNP genotypes for about 65% of the 666 donors, treating that subset as a discovery cohort.

The CDR1 and CDR2 encoded by the germline V gene are KGHSH and LQKENI. The germline V and J ends show losses of 3 bases and 4 bases respectively, and no gene match explains 16 bases of the junction. CDR3 length: 20 amino acids, cysteine to phenylalanine. Of the read, only the CDR3 DNA is kept; its 60 bases are in frame from base 1. The library was generated by the immunoSEQ multiplex PCR assay. For the multiplex PCR, a mixture combining 60 forward primers for TCR Vbeta segments and 13 reverse primers for TCR Jbeta segments was used. A multiplex PCR assay on genomic DNA amplified the CDR3 region of rearranged TCR beta genes. On the Illumina HiSeq System, the amplified TCR beta libraries were sequenced as 87-base-pair reads. In the source study's methods: A later analysis tallied around 87 million unique TCR beta chains across the approximately 670 repertoires, and some 12 million of those chains were shared by two or more donors. To remove PCR and sequencing errors, raw reads were error-corrected and collapsed into unique sequences using a nearest-neighbor algorithm that merged closely related sequences. CDR3 sequences were aligned to IMGT reference sequences to assign V, D and J gene segments. Each retained sequence needed at least a six-nucleotide match to both a V gene segment and a J gene segment. Rearrangements were called productive when the CDR3 lacked stop codons and stayed in frame with V and J; all others were non-productive. Following IMGT convention, CDR3 was defined as the stretch from the second conserved V-encoded cysteine to the conserved J-encoded phenylalanine. The earlier analysis of a few hundred of the donors excluded any sequence lacking an unambiguous match to a single V gene segment. In an earlier analysis of several hundred of the donors, V segments were called functional above 56.7% productive rearrangements and were called segregating when the between-donor standard deviation exceeded 5%. A statistical classification framework was built for diagnosing cytomegalovirus status from the catalog of TCR beta chain sequences. In a later analysis, V and J genes were assigned by comparing TCR nucleotide sequences against IMGT/GENE-DB human TR gene sequences. Using the TCRdist pipeline, a later analysis assigned CDR3 sequences along with most-parsimonious VDJ recombination scenarios. In a later analysis, every TCR beta chain was defined by the combination of its CDR3 amino acid sequence and its V-gene family, and reads without a unique V-gene family were dropped. A later analysis removed roughly 590 highly shared, low-generation-probability nucleotide sequences to deal with suspected cross-contamination and a sequencing artifact. In a later analysis, a clonal expansion index was calculated for each public chain from normalized within-repertoire ranks of inferred template counts. In a later analysis, generation probabilities were computed using a VDJ recombination model fitted to out-of-frame rearrangements, and the results were checked against IGoR. A later analysis scored TCR-TCR, TCR-HLA and TCR-CMV co-occurrence with hypergeometric tests, applying a repertoire-size bias correction to TCR pairs. In a later analysis, false discovery rates were estimated by permuting HLA or CMV assignments 20 times. A later analysis grouped co-occurring TCRs with DBSCAN, adding TCRdist sequence similarity when clustering within HLA-allele-positive subsets. Repertoires with fewer than 30,000 or more than 120,000 public chains were left out of co-occurrence clustering, as were about five repertoires with anomalous nucleotide sharing. In TCRdb, the immuneACCESS table is reduced to in-frame sequences with V and J assigned. These tables do not hold every clone; where another copy was compared, an unresolved V gene accounts for under half, and the others remain unexplained. The D gene and trimming were derived from the DNA, and the V and J assignments and clone size from that table. The table held for this sample gives about 50,000 clones. The top ten constitute more than 0.95% of the sample.

What the authors observed across the whole study: Linkage disequilibrium might explain the correlated functional status among segregating V segments, but an unknown experimental factor could not be ruled out. In a later analysis, most CMV-associated TCR beta chains were found to appear HLA-restricted, with HLA associations seemingly driven largely by CMV exposure. According to a later analysis, parvovirus B19, influenza, CMV and Epstein-Barr virus appeared linked to several top co-occurrence clusters. In vitro tests confirmed that a few of the cytomegalovirus-associated TCR beta chains recognize cytomegalovirus antigens. Compared with equally common non-associated chains, HLA-associated TCR beta chains in a later analysis were more clonally expanded and had lower generation probabilities. V-gene and J-gene trimming of TCR beta chains was associated with a missense DCLRE1C variant in a later genetic analysis, and the association was replicated in an independent cohort. Most TCR sequences were observed very rarely across donors, whereas some public TCRs were present in many individuals. For the cohort, immune exposure information was limited to CMV serostatus. A total of around 150 TCR beta chains were listed by the study as associated with cytomegalovirus. In a later genetic analysis, fewer N-insertions in productive TCRs were reported among donors in an Asian-associated ancestry cluster than the approximately 710-donor mean. When HLA alleles, especially DR and DQ, strongly co-occurred, TCR associations were difficult to assign to individual alleles. Because some donors lacked HLA typing at each locus, the association tests relied only on the typed subset. Because the 87-base-pair reads could not distinguish some IMGT-functional V segments, including TRBV6-2 and TRBV6-3, those segments were excluded. The authors suggested that the approach could potentially be generalized to other disease states and immunological phenotypes. A further reported finding was that TCR beta sequences accurately predicted the HLA-A and HLA-B alleles for most subjects in the first cohort. The cohort was sequenced for TCR beta chains only, and without alpha or paired-chain data the features that could be detected were limited. A cluster of highly shared sequence variants was judged likely to be a technical artifact of the sequencing pipeline. According to a later analysis, TCR association rates differed among HLA loci, with DRB1 alleles showing the most associated TCRs and HLA-C alleles showing the fewest. Sequencing depth was assumed to be roughly uniform across donors in the presence/absence analyses, though that assumption may not hold. The classifier was reported to diagnose cytomegalovirus status with high specificity and sensitivity in both the original cohort and the validation cohort. An earlier analysis of 587 of the donors showed that most TCR beta V segments appeared in productive rearrangements either about 87% or about 30% of the time, which broadly matched IMGT annotations. In a later analysis, around 17,000 TCR beta sequences were associated with specific HLA alleles at a false discovery rate of 0.05. Because counts were too low, roughly 16 rarely observed V segments, including chromosome 9 orphons, were left out of the earlier analysis of 500 to 650 of the donors.

The cohort was made up of 666 healthy bone marrow donors. Cohort members were all nominally healthy when sampled, although unrecorded immune exposures were likely present. The donor was CMV seronegative and was included in the group of hundreds of seronegative cohort members. A peripheral blood sample was provided by each donor, and peripheral blood mononuclear cells were used for TCR beta sequencing. Genomic DNA was extracted from the blood cell samples with the Qiagen DNeasy Blood Extraction Kit. Sequencing was performed on PBMCs. This chain is built from TRBV18 and TRBJ2-3, with TRBD2 matching 13 junction bases. The origin of this receptor is a middle-aged woman in good health and CMV-seronegative. The CDR3 has the sequence CASSPIRTSGSSSGADTQYF. Read as DNA, the sequence is TGTGCCAGCTCACCGATTCGGACTAGCGGGAGTTCTTCTGGAGCAGATACGCAGTATTTT.